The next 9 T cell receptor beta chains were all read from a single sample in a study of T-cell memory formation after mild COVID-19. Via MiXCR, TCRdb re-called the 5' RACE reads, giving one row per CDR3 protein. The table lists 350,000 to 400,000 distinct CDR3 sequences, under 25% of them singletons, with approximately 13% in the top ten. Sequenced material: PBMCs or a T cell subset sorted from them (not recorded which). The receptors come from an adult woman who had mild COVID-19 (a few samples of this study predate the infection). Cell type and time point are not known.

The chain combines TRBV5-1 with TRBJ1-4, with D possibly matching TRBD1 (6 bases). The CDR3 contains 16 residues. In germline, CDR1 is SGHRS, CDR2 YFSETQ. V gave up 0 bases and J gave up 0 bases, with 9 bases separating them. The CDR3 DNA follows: TGCGCCAGCAGCTTGGTCGGACAGACAACTAATGAAAAACTGTTTTTT. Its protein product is CASSLVGQTTNEKLFF. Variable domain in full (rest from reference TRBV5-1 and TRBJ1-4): KAGVTQTPRYLIKTRGQQVTLSCSPISGHRSVSWYQQTPGQGLQFLFEYFSETQRNKGNFPGRFSGRQFSNSRSEMNVSTLELGDSALYLCASSLVGQTTNEKLFFGSGTQLSVL.

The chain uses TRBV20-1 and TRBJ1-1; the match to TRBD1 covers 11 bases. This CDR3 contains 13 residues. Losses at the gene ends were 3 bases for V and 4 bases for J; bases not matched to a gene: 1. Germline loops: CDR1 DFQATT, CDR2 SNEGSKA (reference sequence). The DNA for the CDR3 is TGCAGTGCTAGGGGACAGGGGGGCACTGAAGCTTTCTTT. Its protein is CSARGQGGTEAFF.

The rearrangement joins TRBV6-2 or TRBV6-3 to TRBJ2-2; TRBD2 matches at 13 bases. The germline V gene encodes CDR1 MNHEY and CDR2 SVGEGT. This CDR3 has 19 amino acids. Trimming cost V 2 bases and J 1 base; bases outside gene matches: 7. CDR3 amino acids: CASSYTGLAGAGNTGELFF. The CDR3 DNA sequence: TGTGCCAGCAGTTACACCGGACTAGCGGGAGCAGGGAACACCGGGGAGCTGTTTTTT.

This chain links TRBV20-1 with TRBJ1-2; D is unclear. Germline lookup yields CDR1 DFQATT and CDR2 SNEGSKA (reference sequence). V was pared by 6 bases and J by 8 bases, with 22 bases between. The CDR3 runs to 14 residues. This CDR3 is CSAPNGSMSAGYTF. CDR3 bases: TGCAGTGCCCCAAACGGATCAATGAGTGCGGGCTACACCTTC.

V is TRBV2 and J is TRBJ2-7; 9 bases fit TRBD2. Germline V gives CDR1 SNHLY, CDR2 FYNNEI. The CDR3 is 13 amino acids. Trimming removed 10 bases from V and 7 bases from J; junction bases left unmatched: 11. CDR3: CAIIAGVPEEQYF. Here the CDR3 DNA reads TGTGCCATTATAGCGGGAGTTCCCGAGGAGCAGTACTTC.

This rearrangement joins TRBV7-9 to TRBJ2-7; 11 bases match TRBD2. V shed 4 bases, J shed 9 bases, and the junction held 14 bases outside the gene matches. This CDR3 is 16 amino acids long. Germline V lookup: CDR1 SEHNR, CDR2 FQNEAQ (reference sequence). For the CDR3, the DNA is TGTGCCAGCAGCTCCCTCTTAATAGCGGGAGGGTCCGGGCAGTACTTC. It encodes CASSSLLIAGGSGQYF. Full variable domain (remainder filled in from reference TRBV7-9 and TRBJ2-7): DTGVSQNPRHKITKRGQNVTFRCDPISEHNRLYWYRQTLGQGPEFLTYFQNEAQLEKSRLLSDRFSAERPKGSFSTLEIQRTEQGDSAMYLCASSSLLIAGGSGQYFGPGTRLTVT.

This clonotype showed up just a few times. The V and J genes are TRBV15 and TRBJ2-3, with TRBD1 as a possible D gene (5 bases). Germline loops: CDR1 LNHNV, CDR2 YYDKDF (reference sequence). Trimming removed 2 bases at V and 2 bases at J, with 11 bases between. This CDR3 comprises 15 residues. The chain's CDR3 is CATSRSLDITDTQYF. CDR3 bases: TGTGCCACCAGCAGAAGTTTGGACATCACAGATACGCAGTATTTT.

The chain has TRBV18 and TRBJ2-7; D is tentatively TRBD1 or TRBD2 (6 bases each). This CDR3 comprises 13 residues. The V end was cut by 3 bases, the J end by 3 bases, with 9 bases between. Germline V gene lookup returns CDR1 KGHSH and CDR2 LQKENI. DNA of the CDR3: TGTGCCAGCTCACCGAGGGGGGTCTACGAGCAGTACTTC. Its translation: CASSPRGVYEQYF.

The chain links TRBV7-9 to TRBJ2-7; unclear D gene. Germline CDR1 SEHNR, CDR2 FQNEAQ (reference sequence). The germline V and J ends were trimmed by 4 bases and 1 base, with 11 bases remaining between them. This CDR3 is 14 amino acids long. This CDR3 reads CASSSSVRSYEQYF. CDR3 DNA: TGTGCCAGCAGCTCTTCGGTTAGGTCCTACGAGCAGTACTTC.